The 28 T cell receptor beta chains below were found in one sample sequenced in a study of cytomegalovirus exposure and HLA in healthy donors. The PCR had 60 Vbeta and 13 Jbeta primers. TCRdb's table, derived via immunoSEQ multiplex PCR, lists solely in-frame clones and lacks some. The table includes roughly 130,000 clones, about four fifths detected once. The sample consisted of PBMCs. The receptor source for this set is a woman between 40 and 55 years old in good health and CMV-seronegative.

This clone was picked up a small number of times. The gene calls are TRBV29-1 and TRBJ1-5, with D possibly matching TRBD1 (5 bases). With 6 bases removed from V and 4 bases from J, the gap between germline ends came to 10 bases. The CDR3 sequence is 12 residues long. Germline CDR1 is SQVTM and CDR2 is ANQGSEA. Here the CDR3 DNA reads TGCAGCGTGTCACAGGATAATCAGCCCCAGCATTTT. The encoded protein is CSVSQDNQPQHF.

The chain uses TRBV6-6 and TRBJ2-1, with D perhaps matching TRBD1 (6 bases). V lost 5 bases and J 6 bases, leaving 20 bases between the germline ends. The germline CDR1 and CDR2 sequences are MNHNY and SVGAGI (reference sequence). CDR3 size: 16 residues. The CDR3 is CASSPRRTVAFNEQFF. In DNA form, the CDR3 reads TGTGCCAGCAGTCCGCGTAGGACAGTAGCATTCAATGAGCAGTTCTTC.

The chain carries TRBV21-1 and TRBJ2-1; the D call in the table, TRBD2, was not verified against the DNA. TRBV21-1 is a known pseudogene. This CDR3 has 14 residues. The CDR3 is CASRLWRGAKGQFF. CDR3 nucleotides: TGTGCCAGCAGGTTGTGGCGGGGGGCCAAGGGGCAGTTCTTC.

This chain joins TRBV29-1 and TRBJ2-1; a weak D match, TRBD2 (6 bases). The CDR3 is 15 residues long. CDR1 SQVTM and CDR2 ANQGSEA come from the germline V gene. V gave up 4 bases and J gave up 8 bases, with 21 bases separating them. The CDR3 reads CSVGGWGVGVHEQFF. In nucleotides, the CDR3 is TGCAGCGTTGGCGGATGGGGGGTCGGGGTCCATGAGCAGTTCTTC.

This chain uses TRBV6-5 with TRBJ1-5; D not certain. Trimming left V 5 bases short and J 2 bases short, with 10 bases between. Germline CDR1 is MNHEY and CDR2 is SVGAGI. The CDR3 loop spans 14 amino acids. In DNA form, the CDR3 reads TGTGCCAGCAGTGAATGGCAGGGCAATCAGCCCCAGCATTTT. As protein: CASSEWQGNQPQHF.

The rearrangement joins TRBV5-4 to TRBJ1-4, with TRBD1 as a possible D gene (5 bases). Deletions cut 0 bases from V and 8 bases from J, with 14 bases between. Germline V gives CDR1 SGHNT, CDR2 YYREEE (reference sequence). CDR3 size: 15 residues. CDR3: CASSLAQAAGEKLFF. The CDR3 coding sequence is TGTGCCAGCAGCTTGGCACAGGCTGCCGGGGAAAAACTGTTTTTT.

The chain employs TRBV7-9 and TRBJ2-3; 8 nucleotides match TRBD1. J lost 2 bases, V lost 7 bases, and 5 bases had no gene match. Germline-derived CDR1 and CDR2 are SEHNR and FQNEAQ (reference sequence). The length of the CDR3 is 14 residues. CDR3: CASTPGGPTDTQYF. The CDR3 DNA follows: TGTGCCAGCACCCCAGGGGGCCCCACAGATACGCAGTATTTT.

J is TRBJ1-2 and V is TRBV27; 10 bases agree with TRBD1. The trim removed 5 bases at V and 5 bases at J, leaving 8 bases unmatched. Germline V gives CDR1 MNHEY, CDR2 SMNVEV (reference sequence). This CDR3 comprises 15 residues. CDR3 in amino acids: CASSLTGQGRYGYTF. DNA of the CDR3: TGTGCCAGCAGTCTGACGGGACAGGGGAGGTATGGCTACACCTTC.

V and J are TRBV11-2 and TRBJ1-4; D might be TRBD1 (5 bases). CDR1 is SGHAT, CDR2 FQNNGV, per germline. With 4 bases removed from V and 0 bases from J, the gap between germline ends came to 12 bases. The CDR3 has 16 residues. The CDR3 region is CASSSGWGATNEKLFF. CDR3 bases: TGTGCCAGCAGCTCCGGCTGGGGGGCAACTAATGAAAAACTGTTTTTT.

J is TRBJ2-1 and V is TRBV25-1; 8 positions agree with TRBD2. Germline CDR1 reads MGHDK; CDR2 reads SYGVNS. CDR3 size: 16 residues. The V and J ends lost 3 bases and 7 bases, in that order; junction bases with no gene match: 11. The CDR3 nucleotides read TGTGCCAGCAGTGAGAATCCGGGGGGGATCTGGAATGAGCAGTTCTTC. It translates to CASSENPGGIWNEQFF. The entire variable domain, with the rest obtained from reference TRBV25-1 and TRBJ2-1, is as follows: EADIYQTPRYLVIGTGKKITLECSQTMGHDKMYWYQQDPGMELHLIHYSYGVNSTEKGDLSSESTVSRIRTEHFPLTLESARPSHTSQYLCASSENPGGIWNEQFFGPGTRLTVL.

This clone was seen once. The chain is built from TRBV5-6 and TRBJ2-5, with 8 bases identical to TRBD2. Germline V gene lookup returns CDR1 SGHDT and CDR2 YYEEEE. The CDR3 length is 14 residues. The junction had 8 bases not matched to a gene; V was cut back by 5 bases and J by 5 bases. CDR3 DNA: TGTGCCAGCAGTACGGGGGGGTTTGAGGAGACCCAGTACTTC. Amino acids: CASSTGGFEETQYF.

V usage is TRBV28 and J usage is TRBJ1-1, with D perhaps matching TRBD1 (5 bases). The CDR3 contains 12 residues. The V end was cut by 3 bases, the J end by 8 bases, with 10 bases between. CDR1 MDHEN and CDR2 SYDVKM come from the germline V gene. The CDR3 loop is CASSLKGREAFF. The CDR3, as DNA: TGTGCCAGCAGTTTGAAGGGGCGGGAAGCTTTCTTT.

The rearrangement uses TRBV6-6 and TRBJ2-1; 11 bases are a match to TRBD2. This CDR3 has 13 amino acids. Germline assignment: CDR1 MNHNY and CDR2 SVGAGI (reference sequence). V was pared by 11 bases and J by 9 bases, with 9 bases of the junction left unmatched. The chain's CDR3 is CAGSSGGAAEQFF. The CDR3 DNA is TGTGCCGGAAGTAGCGGGGGGGCGGCTGAGCAGTTCTTC.

The rearrangement uses TRBV5-6 and TRBJ2-7; no firm D call. The CDR3 contains 14 residues. CDR1 and CDR2 from the germline V gene are SGHDT and YYEEEE. Trimming shortened V by 0 bases and J by 3 bases, and 10 bases separated the two germline ends. The CDR3 DNA reads as TGTGCCAGCAGCTTGGGGTCAGGAAACTACGAGCAGTACTTC. This sequence encodes CASSLGSGNYEQYF.

The chain carries TRBV19 and TRBJ2-7; perhaps TRBD1 as D (6 bases). CDR1 is LNHDA and CDR2 is SQIVND in the germline V gene (reference sequence). The CDR3 covers 14 residues. V shed 1 base and J shed 5 bases, with 12 bases lying between them. The DNA of the CDR3 is TGTGCCAGTAGTATAGCACAGGGTGGACACGAGCAGTACTTC. It codes for CASSIAQGGHEQYF.

The chain uses TRBV5-4 and TRBJ2-5, with TRBD1 matching over 9 bases. The CDR3 loop spans 14 amino acids. CDR1 is SGHNT and CDR2 is YYREEE in the germline V gene (reference sequence). V was clipped by 3 bases and J by 4 bases; unmatched bases: 4. CDR3: CASSWGQGGETQYF. DNA of the CDR3: TGTGCCAGCAGCTGGGGACAGGGTGGAGAGACCCAGTACTTC.

This chain links TRBV29-1 with TRBJ2-5; the match to TRBD1 covers 7 bases. This CDR3 is built from 14 residues. Trimming at V came to 4 bases and at J to 2 bases, leaving 7 bases not matched to a gene. The V gene's germline CDR1 is SQVTM and CDR2 ANQGSEA. CDR3 loop: CSVASTTGQETQYF. CDR3 bases: TGCAGCGTTGCCTCAACGACAGGGCAAGAGACCCAGTACTTC.

This chain uses TRBV5-3 with TRBJ1-5, with a tentative D call TRBD1 (5 bases). TRBV5-3 is an ORF; its function is uncertain. There are 17 residues in the CDR3. The ends were cut back, 4 bases at V and 0 bases at J, with 17 bases in the middle. The CDR3 coding sequence is TGTGCCAGAAGCCTAAGGGGCGGCGGATATAGCAATCAGCCCCAGCATTTT. Its protein is CARSLRGGGYSNQPQHF.

The rearrangement uses TRBV6-5 and TRBJ2-7, with D possibly being TRBD2 (5 bases). The V gene lost 2 bases and the J gene lost 7 bases, with 12 bases spanning the gap. CDR1 MNHEY and CDR2 SVGAGI come from the germline V gene. This CDR3 is 13 amino acids long. CDR3 DNA sequence: TGTGCCAGCAGTTACGGGGAGTATTGGGAGCAGTACTTC. Protein product: CASSYGEYWEQYF.

The rearrangement joins TRBV13 to TRBJ2-7; tentative D call: TRBD2 (5 bases). CDR1 and CDR2 from the germline V gene are PRHDT and FYEKMQ (reference sequence). V lost 4 bases and J 3 bases, leaving 10 bases between the germline ends. CDR3 length: 13 residues. DNA of the CDR3: TGTGCCAGCAGCTCCCGGGATCACTACGAGCAGTACTTC. It encodes CASSSRDHYEQYF.

V usage is TRBV9 and J usage is TRBJ1-2, with unresolved D. The V end was cut by 0 bases, the J end by 8 bases, with 17 bases between. The CDR3 runs 15 residues. Germline CDR1 reads SGDLS; CDR2 reads YYNGEE. The CDR3 region is CASSVEAQRGWGYTF. CDR3 DNA sequence: TGTGCCAGCAGCGTAGAAGCCCAGCGGGGATGGGGCTACACCTTC.

A note on this clone: Since no conserved phenylalanine or tryptophan closes the CDR3, a read error is the likely cause. Because the CDR3's place on the DNA is in doubt, the DNA is left out and the CDR3 is given as listed by TCRdb. The CDR3 here is CSSSAGPP. J is TRBJ1-1 and V is TRBV7-9. CDR1 is SEHNR and CDR2 is FQNEAQ in the germline V gene (reference sequence). From its first to its last residue, the CDR3 has 8 amino acids.

The chain employs TRBV7-9 and TRBJ2-3; the D is unclear. The CDR3 length is 14 residues. V gave up 3 bases and J gave up 7 bases, with 14 bases separating them. Germline V gene data show CDR1 as SEHNR and CDR2 as FQNEAQ (reference sequence). This CDR3 is CASSFGLSGNTQYF. CDR3 in DNA: TGTGCCAGCAGCTTCGGCCTTTCGGGTAATACGCAGTATTTT.

For the CDR3, the DNA is TGTGTCGTGGCGGGACAGGGGGCTTGGAATGAGCAGTTCTTC. Protein product: CVVAGQGAWNEQFF. The rearrangement uses TRBV6-5 and TRBJ2-1, with 12 bases matching TRBD1. The germline CDR1 and CDR2 sequences are MNHEY and SVGAGI. The CDR3 is 14 residues long.

The J gene is TRBJ1-6, the V gene TRBV5-1; tentative D call: TRBD1 (6 bases). The CDR3 totals 17 residues. Deletions cut 0 bases from V and 5 bases from J, with 15 bases between. Per germline, CDR1 SGHRS and CDR2 YFSETQ. This chain's CDR3 is CASSLEGHRVDNSPLHF. The CDR3 region has the DNA TGCGCCAGCAGCTTGGAGGGACACAGGGTGGATAATTCACCCCTCCACTTT. The full variable domain, in which reference TRBV5-1 and TRBJ1-6 provide the parts outside the CDR3, is KAGVTQTPRYLIKTRGQQVTLSCSPISGHRSVSWYQQTPGQGLQFLFEYFSETQRNKGNFPGRFSGRQFSNSRSEMNVSTLELGDSALYLCASSLEGHRVDNSPLHFGNGTRLTVT.

In DNA, the CDR3 is TGTGCCAGCAGTTTATCGTCTGGGCGAATGGACATTCAGTACTTC. Its translation is CASSLSSGRMDIQYF. The rearrangement joins TRBV27 to TRBJ2-4, with D unresolved. The CDR3 extends over 15 amino acids. In germline, CDR1 is MNHEY, CDR2 SMNVEV (reference sequence). V lost 0 bases to trimming and J lost 8 bases, with 14 bases between them.

The chain combines TRBV9 with TRBJ2-5; D is unresolved. The CDR3 runs 13 residues. The germline gives CDR1 SGDLS, CDR2 YYNGEE. The V end lost 4 bases, the J end lost 5 bases, and 12 bases lay between the germline ends. The CDR3 DNA reads TGTGCCAGCAGCTCTAGTGGAGTTGAGACCCAGTACTTC. Its translation: CASSSSGVETQYF.

The chain couples TRBV4-2 to TRBJ2-3; tentative D call: TRBD2 (5 bases). Deletions cut 0 bases from V and 1 base from J, with 17 bases between. The CDR3 extends over 18 amino acids. The V gene's germline CDR1 is LGHNA and CDR2 YNFKEQ. The CDR3 nucleotides read TGTGCCAGCAGCCAAGAATCTCCTAGCCGGGCGGGCACAGATACGCAGTATTTT. Encoded protein: CASSQESPSRAGTDTQYF.